The rows below give T cell receptor beta chains drawn from one sample of a study of Ad26.COV2.S vaccination and SARS-CoV-2 variants. Only in-frame clones appear in the TCRdb table, and some are missing; sequencing was by immunoSEQ multiplex PCR. Of some 640,000 clones detected, more than 70% appear once; the ten largest clones hold about 1.5%. The source was peripheral blood, collected in a trial of Ad26.COV2.S vaccine versus placebo. The receptors stem from a person between 18 and 60 years old who received the Ad26.COV2.S COVID-19 vaccine or a placebo. CDR3s include the opening cysteine and the closing phenylalanine or tryptophan. D genes are given only for firm matches. Where a row states a size, it is once, few, many or the class of an expanded clone; other rows omit it.

>TRBD1|TRBV30|NA|TRBJ1-6
CAWSPGQGNSPLHF
TGTGCCTGGAGTCCGGGACAGGGGAATTCACCCCTCCACTTT
>TRBD2|TRBV6-2/TRBV6-3|NA|TRBJ2-1
CASSSIAGIGEQFF
TGTGCCAGCAGTTCAATAGCGGGGATCGGTGAGCAGTTCTTC
>TRBD1|TRBV7-9|NA|TRBJ1-2
CASSLAGQGQGYTF
TGTGCCAGCAGCTTGGCGGGACAGGGGCAAGGCTACACCTTC
>TRBD1|TRBV6-2/TRBV6-3|NA|TRBJ1-5
CASSYYGDRFFQPQHF
TGTGCCAGCAGTTACTATGGGGACAGGTTCTTTCAGCCCCAGCATTTT
>NA|TRBV10-3|NA|TRBJ1-1
CAISEGNTEAFF
TGTGCCATCAGCGAGGGGAACACTGAAGCTTTCTTT
>NA|TRBV5-4|once|TRBJ1-3
CASSLDANTIYF
TGTGCCAGCAGCTTGGACGCAAACACCATATATTTT
>NA|TRBV12-3/TRBV12-4|NA|TRBJ1-5
CASSFQSREPQHF
TGTGCCAGCAGTTTTCAATCCAGGGAGCCCCAGCATTTT
>TRBD2|TRBV6-5|NA|TRBJ2-1
CASSYSLAGGLYEQFF
TGTGCCAGCAGTTACTCACTAGCGGGGGGGTTGTATGAGCAGTTCTTC
>NA|TRBV30|few|TRBJ1-3
CAWCYSGNTIYF
TGTGCCTGGTGTTACTCTGGAAACACCATATATTTT
>TRBD1|TRBV18|NA|TRBJ1-5
CASSRTGGSLDQPQHF
TGTGCCAGCTCCCGGACAGGGGGCTCCTTGGATCAGCCCCAGCATTTT
>TRBD2|TRBV5-1|NA|TRBJ2-1
CASSLELAGGPVNEQFF
TGCGCCAGCAGCTTGGAATTGGCGGGAGGGCCTGTGAATGAGCAGTTCTTC
>NA|TRBV7-8|NA|TRBJ2-2
CASSLNINTGELFF
TGTGCCAGCAGCCTAAACATCAACACCGGGGAGCTGTTTTTT
>NA|TRBV7-9|NA|TRBJ1-1
CASSSPRVEAFF
TGTGCCAGCAGCTCCCCCAGGGTTGAAGCTTTCTTT
>NA|TRBV11-2|NA|TRBJ1-5
CASSPLSNQPQHF
TGTGCCAGCAGCCCCCTAAGCAATCAGCCCCAGCATTTT
>NA|TRBV19|NA|TRBJ2-5
CASSIGPVLQETQYF
TGTGCCAGTAGTATAGGACCGGTCCTACAAGAGACCCAGTACTTC
>NA|TRBV4-3|NA|TRBJ1-2
CASSQETGLSGYTF
TGCGCCAGCAGCCAAGAAACGGGGCTGAGTGGCTACACCTTC
>TRBD2|TRBV6-6|NA|TRBJ2-1
CASSLGGGGYNEQFF
TGTGCCAGCAGCCTTGGAGGCGGGGGTTACAATGAGCAGTTCTTC
>TRBD1|TRBV11-2|once|TRBJ1-1
CASSLDSGGSRGTEAFF
TGTGCCAGCAGCTTAGATTCAGGGGGCTCGAGGGGAACTGAAGCTTTCTTT
>NA|TRBV27|NA|TRBJ2-7
CASSAYPDSSYEQYF
TGTGCCAGCAGTGCGTACCCGGACAGCTCCTACGAGCAGTACTTC
>TRBD2|TRBV18|NA|TRBJ2-7
CASSPNQAGLNYEQYF
TGTGCCAGCTCGCCCAACCAAGCGGGACTCAACTACGAGCAGTACTTC
>NA|TRBV2|NA|TRBJ1-6
CASSESVESPLHF
TGTGCCAGCAGTGAATCGGTGGAATCACCCCTCCACTTT
>TRBD1|TRBV10-1|NA|TRBJ2-7
CASSDDRGRSEQYF
TGCGCCAGCAGTGACGACAGGGGACGATCCGAGCAGTACTTC
>NA|TRBV6-4|NA|TRBJ2-1
CASSEDAFYNEQFF
TGTGCCAGCAGTGAGGATGCCTTCTACAATGAGCAGTTCTTC
>TRBD1|TRBV19|NA|TRBJ1-6
CASSGTGGANGSPLHF
TGTGCCAGCAGCGGGACAGGGGGCGCGAATGGTTCACCCCTCCACTTT
>NA|TRBV6-5|once|TRBJ1-1
CASRRGDTEAFF
TGTGCCAGCAGGAGAGGGGACACTGAAGCTTTCTTT
>NA|TRBV20-1|once|TRBJ2-5
CSARDFGTQYF
TGCAGTGCTAGAGATTTCGGGACCCAGTACTTC
>NA|TRBV7-2|NA|TRBJ1-6
CASSLEGKYNSPLHF
TGTGCCAGCAGCTTAGAAGGGAAATATAATTCACCCCTCCACTTT
>TRBD1|TRBV7-2|NA|TRBJ1-1
CASSLASNRGLTEAFF
TGTGCCAGCAGCTTAGCCAGCAACAGGGGTCTGACTGAAGCTTTCTTT
>TRBD2|TRBV7-8|NA|TRBJ2-3
CASSLSTSGGSDTQYF
TGTGCCAGCAGCTTGAGTACTAGCGGGGGTTCAGATACGCAGTATTTT
>NA|TRBV7-3|few|TRBJ2-2
CASSPDYANTGELFF
TGTGCCAGCAGCCCGGACTACGCGAACACCGGGGAGCTGTTTTTT
>NA|TRBV9|once|TRBJ1-2
CASSPEVGNYGYTF
TGTGCCAGCAGCCCAGAAGTAGGAAACTATGGCTACACCTTC
>TRBD2|TRBV7-6|NA|TRBJ2-5
CASSSGLAGAQETQYF
TGTGCCAGCAGCTCGGGACTAGCGGGGGCCCAAGAGACCCAGTACTTC
>NA|TRBV29-1|once|TRBJ2-1
CSVASYNEQFF
TGCAGCGTTGCGTCATACAATGAGCAGTTCTTC
>NA|TRBV9|few|TRBJ1-3
CASSVGVRGGNTIYF
TGTGCCAGCAGCGTAGGCGTCAGGGGTGGAAACACCATATATTTT
>NA|TRBV7-8|NA|TRBJ2-5
CASSEGPKETQYF
TGTGCCAGCAGCGAGGGGCCCAAAGAGACCCAGTACTTC
>NA|TRBV13|NA|TRBJ2-1
CASSLWPLMRQNSYNEQFF
TGTGCCAGCAGCTTATGGCCGCTTATGCGTCAAAACTCCTACAATGAGCAGTTCTTC
>NA|TRBV30|NA|TRBJ1-4
CAWSEFVSVNEKLFF
TGTGCCTGGAGTGAGTTCGTCAGTGTTAATGAAAAACTGTTTTTT
>NA|TRBV7-2|NA|TRBJ2-2
CASSWDISTGELFF
TGTGCCAGCAGCTGGGACATTTCCACCGGGGAGCTGTTTTTT
>NA|TRBV5-6|NA|TRBJ1-2
CASSLYRVAGYTF
TGTGCCAGCAGCTTGTACAGGGTTGCTGGCTACACCTTC
>NA|TRBV19|NA|TRBJ1-5
CASREHGTASNQPQHF
TGTGCCAGTAGGGAACACGGAACGGCTAGCAATCAGCCCCAGCATTTT
>TRBD1|TRBV24-1|NA|TRBJ2-2
CATSDSGTGGSGELFF
TGTGCCACCAGTGATTCCGGGACAGGGGGCTCCGGGGAGCTGTTTTTT
>NA|TRBV5-6|NA|TRBJ1-2
CASSRGGGYGYTF
TGTGCCAGCAGCCGCGGTGGGGGCTATGGCTACACCTTC
>NA|TRBV6-6|NA|TRBJ2-5
CASSYRGFWETQYF
TGTGCCAGCAGTTACAGAGGGTTCTGGGAGACCCAGTACTTC
>NA|TRBV11-2|NA|TRBJ2-5
CASSHRETQYF
TGTGCCAGCAGCCATAGAGAGACCCAGTACTTC
>NA|TRBV5-1|once|TRBJ2-4
CASSLLQGKNIQYF
TGCGCCAGCAGCTTGCTACAGGGAAAAAACATTCAGTACTTC
>NA|TRBV5-1|NA|TRBJ1-2
CASTSGQYYGYTF
TGCGCCAGCACCTCAGGACAGTACTATGGCTACACCTTC
>NA|TRBV27|NA|TRBJ2-1
CASSRRKGNGAGLSYNEQFF
TGTGCCAGCAGCCGAAGGAAGGGTAACGGCGCGGGACTCTCCTACAATGAGCAGTTCTTC
>TRBD1|TRBV4-2|NA|TRBJ1-2
CASSQSGDRTNYGYTF
TGTGCCAGCAGCCAATCGGGGGACAGGACTAACTATGGCTACACCTTC
>NA|TRBV7-6|once|TRBJ1-2
CASSLSGEAYGYTF
TGTGCCAGCAGCTTATCTGGGGAAGCCTATGGCTACACCTTC
>NA|TRBV6-5|NA|TRBJ1-3
CASSYSGSSGNTIYF
TGTGCCAGCAGTTACAGCGGGAGCTCTGGAAACACCATATATTTT